This T cell receptor beta chain was captured by sequencing in a study of identical twins. The V segment lost 5 bases and the J segment 4 bases; nucleotides outside the gene matches: 11. The germline gives CDR1 SGHDT, CDR2 YYEEEE. The CDR3 extends over 16 amino acids. TCRdb reanalysed the 5' RACE reads using MiXCR and keeps one entry per CDR3 protein. This table has 420,000 or so distinct CDR3 sequences, approximately 17% appearing once. The J gene is TRBJ2-1, the V gene TRBV5-6, with TRBD1 matching 8 bases. The sequenced material came from naive T cells sorted from blood. The clonotype comes from a middle-aged man in good health. CDR3 sequence (DNA): TGTGCCAGCAGTAAACGGACAGGGAGAAGTTACAATGAGCAGTTCTTC. This encodes CASSKRTGRSYNEQFF.